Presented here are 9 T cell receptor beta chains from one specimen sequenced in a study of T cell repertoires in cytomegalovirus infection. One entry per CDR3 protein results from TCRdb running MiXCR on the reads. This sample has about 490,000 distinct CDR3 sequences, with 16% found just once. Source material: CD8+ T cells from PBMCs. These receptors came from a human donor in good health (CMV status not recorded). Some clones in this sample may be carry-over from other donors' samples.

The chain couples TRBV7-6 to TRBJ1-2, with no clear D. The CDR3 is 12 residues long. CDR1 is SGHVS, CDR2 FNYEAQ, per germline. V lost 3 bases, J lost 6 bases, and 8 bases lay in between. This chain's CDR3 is CASSLEGDGYTF. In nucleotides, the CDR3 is TGTGCCAGCAGCTTGGAGGGTGATGGCTACACCTTC.

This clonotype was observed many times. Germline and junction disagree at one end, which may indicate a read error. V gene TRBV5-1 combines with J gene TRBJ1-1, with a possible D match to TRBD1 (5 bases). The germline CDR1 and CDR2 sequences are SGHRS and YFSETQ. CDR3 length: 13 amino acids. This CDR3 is CASSLGGATEAFF. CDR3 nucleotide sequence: TGTGCCAGCAGCCTGGGGGGTGCCACTGAAGCTTTCTTT. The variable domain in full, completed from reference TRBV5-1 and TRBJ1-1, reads KAGVTQTPRYLIKTRGQQVTLSCSPISGHRSVSWYQQTPGQGLQFLFEYFSETQRNKGNFPGRFSGRQFSNSRSEMNVSTLELGDSALYLCASSLGGATEAFFGQGTRLTVV.

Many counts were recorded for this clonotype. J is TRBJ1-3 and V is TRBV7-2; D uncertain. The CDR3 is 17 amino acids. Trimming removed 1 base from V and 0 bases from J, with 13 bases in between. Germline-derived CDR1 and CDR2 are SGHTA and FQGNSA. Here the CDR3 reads CASSLVVRWSSGNTIYF. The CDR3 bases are TGTGCCAGCAGCTTAGTGGTCAGGTGGAGCTCTGGAAACACCATATATTTT.

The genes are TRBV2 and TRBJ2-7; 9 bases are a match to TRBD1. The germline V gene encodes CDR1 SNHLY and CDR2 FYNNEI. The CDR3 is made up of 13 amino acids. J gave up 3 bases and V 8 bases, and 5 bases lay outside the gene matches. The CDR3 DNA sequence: TGTGCCAGCGGAAGGACAGGGGACTACGAGCAGTACTTC. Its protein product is CASGRTGDYEQYF. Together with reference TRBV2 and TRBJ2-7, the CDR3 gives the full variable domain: EPEVTQTPSHQVTQMGQEVILRCVPISNHLYFYWYRQILGQKVEFLVSFYNNEISEKSEIFDDQFSVERPDGSNFTLKIRSTKLEDSAMYFCASGRTGDYEQYFGPGTRLTVT.

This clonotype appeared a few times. Here the CDR3 reads CASSLRRRVDTEAFF. The CDR3 coding sequence is TGTGCCAGCAGTTTAAGACGCAGGGTAGACACTGAAGCTTTCTTT. This chain links TRBV27 with TRBJ1-1; D is possibly TRBD1 (5 bases). V was clipped by 2 bases and J by 3 bases, with 13 bases between them. CDR3 length: 15 residues. Germline V gene data show CDR1 as MNHEY and CDR2 as SMNVEV (reference sequence).

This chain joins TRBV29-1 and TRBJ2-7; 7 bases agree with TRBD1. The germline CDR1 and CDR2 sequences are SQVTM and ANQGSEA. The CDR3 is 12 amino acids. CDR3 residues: CSAGTASYEQYF. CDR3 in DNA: TGCAGTGCCGGGACAGCTTCCTACGAGCAGTACTTC.

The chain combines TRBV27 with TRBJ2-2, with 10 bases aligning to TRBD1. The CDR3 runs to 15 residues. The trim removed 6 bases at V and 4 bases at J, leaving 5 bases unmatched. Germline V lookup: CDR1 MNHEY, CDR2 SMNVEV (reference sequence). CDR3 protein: CASSGTGVGTGELFF. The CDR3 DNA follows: TGTGCCAGCAGCGGGACAGGGGTGGGCACCGGGGAGCTGTTTTTT.

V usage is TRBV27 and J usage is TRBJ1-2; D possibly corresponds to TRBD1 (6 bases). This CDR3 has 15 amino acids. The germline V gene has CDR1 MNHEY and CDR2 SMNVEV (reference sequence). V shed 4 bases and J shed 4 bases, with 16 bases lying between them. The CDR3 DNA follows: TGTGCCAGCAGTTGGTCCTCAGGGGCTCCCTATGGCTACACCTTC. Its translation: CASSWSSGAPYGYTF.

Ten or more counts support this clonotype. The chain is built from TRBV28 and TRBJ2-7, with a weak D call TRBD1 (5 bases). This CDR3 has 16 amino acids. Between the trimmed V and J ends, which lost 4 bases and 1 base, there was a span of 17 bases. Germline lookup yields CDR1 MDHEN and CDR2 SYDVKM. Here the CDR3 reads CASSSFQGLQSYEQYF. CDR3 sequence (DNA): TGTGCCAGCAGTTCCTTCCAGGGTTTACAATCCTACGAGCAGTACTTC.